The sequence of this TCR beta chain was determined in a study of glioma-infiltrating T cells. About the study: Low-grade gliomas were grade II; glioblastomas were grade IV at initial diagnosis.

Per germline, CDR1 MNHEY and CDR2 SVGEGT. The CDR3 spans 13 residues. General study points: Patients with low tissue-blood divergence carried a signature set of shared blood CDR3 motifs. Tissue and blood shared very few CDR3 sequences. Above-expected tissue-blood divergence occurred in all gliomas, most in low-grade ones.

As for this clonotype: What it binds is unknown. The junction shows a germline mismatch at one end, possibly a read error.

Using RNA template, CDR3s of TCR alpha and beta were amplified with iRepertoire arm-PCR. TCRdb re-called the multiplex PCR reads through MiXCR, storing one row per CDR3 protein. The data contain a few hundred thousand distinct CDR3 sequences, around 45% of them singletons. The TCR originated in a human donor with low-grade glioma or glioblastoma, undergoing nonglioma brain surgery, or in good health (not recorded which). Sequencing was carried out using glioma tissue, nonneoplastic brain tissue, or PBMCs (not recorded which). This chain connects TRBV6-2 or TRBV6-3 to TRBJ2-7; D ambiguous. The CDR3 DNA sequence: TGTGCCAGCAGTTTCGGCCCCTCCGGCGAGCAGCACTTC. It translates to CASSFGPSGEQHF.